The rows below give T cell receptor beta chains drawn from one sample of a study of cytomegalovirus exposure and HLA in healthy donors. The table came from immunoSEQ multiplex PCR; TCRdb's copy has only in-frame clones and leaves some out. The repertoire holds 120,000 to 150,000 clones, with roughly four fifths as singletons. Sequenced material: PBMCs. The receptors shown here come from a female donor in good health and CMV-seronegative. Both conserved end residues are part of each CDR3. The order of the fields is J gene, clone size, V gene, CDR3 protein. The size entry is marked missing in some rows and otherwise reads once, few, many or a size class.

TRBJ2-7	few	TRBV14	CASSPQGDEQYF
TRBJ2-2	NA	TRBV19	CASSMGQGANTGELFF
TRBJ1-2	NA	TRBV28	CASSRPQGYYGYTF
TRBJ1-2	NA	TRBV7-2	CASSPYQGNYGYTF
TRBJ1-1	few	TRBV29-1	CSGDRGGTEAFF
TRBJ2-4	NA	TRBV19	CASSIVGQSKNIQYF
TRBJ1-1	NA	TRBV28	CASSLGWRVMNTEAFF
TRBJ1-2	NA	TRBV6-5	CASSYRAGEVYGYTF
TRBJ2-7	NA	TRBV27	CASSGRVGDYEQYF
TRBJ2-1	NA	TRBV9	CASSAPTGLGYNEQFF
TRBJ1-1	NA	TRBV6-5	CASRPTGAKTEAFF
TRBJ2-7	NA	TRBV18	CASSPSASGGYEQYF
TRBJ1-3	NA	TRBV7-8	CATRLRRGNTIYF
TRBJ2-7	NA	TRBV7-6	CASSRFGIGGTGTNPYEQYF
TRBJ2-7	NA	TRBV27	CASSLSSIRDEQYF
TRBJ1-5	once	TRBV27	CASSLSTGAGQPQHF
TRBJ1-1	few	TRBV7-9	CASSTWTGGDEAFF
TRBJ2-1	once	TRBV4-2	CASSQKTGTGAYNEQFF
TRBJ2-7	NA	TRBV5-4	CASSWTGTPYEQYF
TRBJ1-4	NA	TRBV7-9	CASSRGEKLFF
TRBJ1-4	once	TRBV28	CASSLYHSRGEKLFF
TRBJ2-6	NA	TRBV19	CASIPGGKAGANVLTF
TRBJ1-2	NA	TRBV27	CASSFDRGNYGYTF
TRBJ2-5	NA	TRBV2	CAGSPPPGGETQYF
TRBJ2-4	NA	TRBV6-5	CASSSQGAKNIQYF
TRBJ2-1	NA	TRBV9	CASSGSGRPNNEQFF
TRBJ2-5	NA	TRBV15	CATSRDRGFGETQYF
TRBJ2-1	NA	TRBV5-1	CASSLRLAGGTDEQFF
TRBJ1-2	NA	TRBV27	CASSLDRLYGYTF
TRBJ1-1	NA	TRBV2	CASRLREAGNTEAFF
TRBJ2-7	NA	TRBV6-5	CASSYWDKLSEQYF
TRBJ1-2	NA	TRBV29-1	CSVEGGQGIYGYTF
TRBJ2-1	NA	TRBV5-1	CASSSSGTSTRFF
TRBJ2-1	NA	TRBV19	CASNSILSVHNEQFF
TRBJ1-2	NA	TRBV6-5	CASSPFNQADYGYTF
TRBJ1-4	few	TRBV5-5	CASSFAGGNEKLFF
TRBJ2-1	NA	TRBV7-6	CASSSAGTPDEQFF
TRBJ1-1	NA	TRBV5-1	CASNIAGQVGDTEAFF
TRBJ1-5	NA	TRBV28	CASSLSIGGMRRQPQHF
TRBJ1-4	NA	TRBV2	CASTQIGGRGEKLFF
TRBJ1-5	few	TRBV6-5	CASSYSRIQPQHF
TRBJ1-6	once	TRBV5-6	CASSLAPRTGRNNSPLHF
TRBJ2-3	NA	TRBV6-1	CASRVIGGRDTQYF
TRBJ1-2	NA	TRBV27	CASTKAGGEDYGYTF
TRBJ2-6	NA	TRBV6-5	CASSYQASGANVLTF
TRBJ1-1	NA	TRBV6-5	CASIIGDNTFF
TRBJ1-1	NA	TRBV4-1	CASSQVKGGTEAFF
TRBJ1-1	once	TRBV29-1	CSASPGDTEAFF
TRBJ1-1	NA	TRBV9	CASSGGIDSEAFF
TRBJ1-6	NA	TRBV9	CASSVQGAANSPLHF
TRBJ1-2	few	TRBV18	CASSPTWPRSSGTEKNYGYTF
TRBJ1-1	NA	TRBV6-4	CASSGDRVTEAFF
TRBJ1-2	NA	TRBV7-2	CASSLVSLVPARDYGYTF
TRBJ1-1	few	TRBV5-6	CASSSPGLRNTEAFF
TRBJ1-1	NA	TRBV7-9	CSSSSTGGEGLTHHPEAFF